This TCR beta chain was profiled in a study of cytomegalovirus exposure and HLA in healthy donors. Study-level background: Of over 300 genotyped donors, about 80% clustered with self-reported Caucasian donors.

Comment on this clone: The germline gene is not matched at one end of the junction; a read error may be the cause.

PCR primers comprised 60 Vbeta and 13 Jbeta primers. TCRdb keeps only in-frame clones here, not all; method: immunoSEQ multiplex PCR. Of 150,000 or so clones listed, around 75% are singletons. The CDR3 totals 18 residues. Germline CDR1 is SGHTA and CDR2 is FQGNSA. V usage is TRBV7-2 and J usage is TRBJ2-1, with 9 bases fitting TRBD2. The sequence was collected from a male donor in good health and CMV-seronegative. The sample comprised PBMCs. This CDR3 is CASSLVVSSGTSSNEQFF. The DNA for the CDR3 is TGTGCCAGCAGCTTAGTTGTCTCTAGCGGGACGTCCTCCAATGAGCAGTTCTTC.